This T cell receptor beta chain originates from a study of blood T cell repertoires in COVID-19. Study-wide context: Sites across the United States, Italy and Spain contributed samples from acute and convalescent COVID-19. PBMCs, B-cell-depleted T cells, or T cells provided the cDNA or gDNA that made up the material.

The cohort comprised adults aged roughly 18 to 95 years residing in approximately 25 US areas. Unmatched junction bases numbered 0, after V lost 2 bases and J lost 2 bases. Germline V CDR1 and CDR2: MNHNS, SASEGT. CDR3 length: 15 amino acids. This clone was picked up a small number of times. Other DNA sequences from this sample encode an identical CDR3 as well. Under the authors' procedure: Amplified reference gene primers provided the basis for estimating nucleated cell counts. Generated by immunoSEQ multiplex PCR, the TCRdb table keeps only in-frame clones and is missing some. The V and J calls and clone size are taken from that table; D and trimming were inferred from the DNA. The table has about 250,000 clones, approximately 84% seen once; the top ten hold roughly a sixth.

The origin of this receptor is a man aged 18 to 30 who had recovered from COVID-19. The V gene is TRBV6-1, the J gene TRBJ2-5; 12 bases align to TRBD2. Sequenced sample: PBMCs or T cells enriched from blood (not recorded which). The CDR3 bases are TGTGCCAGCAGTGAACTAGCGGGGGGGCAAGAGACCCAGTACTTC. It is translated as CASSELAGGQETQYF.